The 17 T cell receptor beta chains below all came from one sample that was sequenced in a study of CD8+CD57+ T cells in acquired aplastic anemia. The use of genomic DNA as template underpinned the TCR beta VDJ and CDR3 profiling. In TCRdb, the reads were re-called with MiXCR into one record per CDR3 protein. This sample yields 55,000 to 80,000 distinct CDR3 sequences, of which under 65% are seen a single time; about 8% belongs to the top ten. The sample consisted of sorted CD4+, CD8+, or CD8+CD57+ T cells (not recorded which) from PBMCs. The source is a human donor in good health, serving as a control.

Here the CDR3 reads CSATSGGAIQETQYF. The CDR3 region has the DNA TGCAGTGCTACAAGCGGGGGAGCAATCCAAGAGACCCAGTACTTC. The gene calls are TRBV20-1 and TRBJ2-5; the match to TRBD2 covers 8 bases. The CDR3 runs to 15 residues. The J segment lost 1 base and the V segment lost 4 bases, leaving 8 bases of the junction unmatched. Per the germline V gene, CDR1 is DFQATT and CDR2 is SNEGSKA (reference sequence).

The chain employs TRBV7-9 and TRBJ2-7, with 13 bases that match TRBD2. CDR3 length: 15 residues. V lost 5 bases, J lost 4 bases, and 5 bases stayed unmatched. In germline, CDR1 is SEHNR, CDR2 FQNEAQ (reference sequence). Here the CDR3 DNA reads TGTGCCAGCAGCGGAACGGGACTAGCGGGATACGAGCAGTACTTC. Its translation: CASSGTGLAGYEQYF. The entire variable domain, with the rest obtained from reference TRBV7-9 and TRBJ2-7, is as follows: DTGVSQNPRHKITKRGQNVTFRCDPISEHNRLYWYRQTLGQGPEFLTYFQNEAQLEKSRLLSDRFSAERPKGSFSTLEIQRTEQGDSAMYLCASSGTGLAGYEQYFGPGTRLTVT.

The chain has TRBV11-2 and TRBJ2-1; 9 bases line up with TRBD2. Germline CDR1 and CDR2: SGHAT and FQNNGV. This CDR3 comprises 16 residues. V was clipped by 2 bases and J by 8 bases; unmatched bases: 10. CDR3 protein: CASSLPGLALGDEQFF. The DNA of the CDR3 is TGTGCCAGCAGCTTACCGGGACTAGCCTTGGGGGATGAGCAGTTCTTC.

The V call is TRBV29-1, the J call TRBJ1-1; D unresolved. CDR3 length equals 13 residues. The V gene lost 8 bases and the J gene lost 14 bases, with 27 bases spanning the gap. Germline CDR1 is SQVTM and CDR2 is ANQGSEA. The CDR3 spells CSSKSGSNTGAFF. CDR3 bases: TGCAGCTCAAAGAGCGGGAGCAACACTGGAGCCTTCTTT.

The rearrangement links TRBV24-1 to TRBJ2-3; D gene ambiguous. There are 13 residues in the CDR3. Per germline, CDR1 KGHDR and CDR2 SFDVKD. V was clipped by 0 bases and J by 2 bases, with 2 bases between them. The chain's CDR3 is CATSDLTTDTQYF. The CDR3 DNA reads as TGTGCCACCAGTGATTTGACCACAGATACGCAGTATTTT.

The rearrangement uses TRBV20-1 and TRBJ2-5, with D tentatively TRBD1 (6 bases). The CDR3 has 13 residues. V was cut by 2 bases and J by 2 bases, with 9 bases left in between. Germline assignment: CDR1 DFQATT and CDR2 SNEGSKA (reference sequence). The CDR3 protein is CSARNREQETQYF. CDR3 nucleotides: TGCAGTGCTAGAAACAGGGAGCAAGAGACCCAGTACTTC.

This clonotype was detected ten times or more. The J gene is TRBJ1-2, the V gene TRBV20-1, with D perhaps matching TRBD1 (6 bases). Germline V CDR1 and CDR2: DFQATT, SNEGSKA (reference sequence). V lost 4 bases to trimming and J lost 4 bases, with 25 bases between them. This CDR3 is built from 17 residues. Written as DNA, the CDR3 is TGCAGTGCTAAGGGGGACGGAGGAACAGGGTCATTCTATGGCTACACCTTC. It encodes CSAKGDGGTGSFYGYTF.

In its sample, this clonotype was seen many times. The rearrangement joins TRBV6-1 to TRBJ2-5; TRBD1 matches 10 bases. The junction had 4 bases not matched to a gene; V was cut back by 3 bases and J by 3 bases. Per the germline V gene, CDR1 is MNHNS and CDR2 is SASEGT. The CDR3 contains 15 residues. The CDR3 DNA reads as TGTGCCAGCAGTGAGGGACAGGGGAGGGAAGAGACCCAGTACTTC. It translates to CASSEGQGREETQYF.

This clonotype was counted at least ten times. This chain connects TRBV29-1 to TRBJ2-2; D gene uncertain. The CDR3 consists of 11 residues. In germline, CDR1 is SQVTM, CDR2 ANQGSEA. The V and J ends lost 0 bases and 4 bases respectively, with 0 bases between them. The DNA of the CDR3 is TGCAGCGTTGAAGACACCGGGGAGCTGTTTTTT. It translates to CSVEDTGELFF.

The chain recombines TRBV7-3 with TRBJ1-2; D is possibly TRBD1 (6 bases). The CDR3 is 15 amino acids. Germline V gene data show CDR1 as SGHTA and CDR2 as FQGTGA. V gave up 4 bases and J gave up 3 bases, with 15 bases separating them. The CDR3 protein is CASSSFAGADYGYTF. The CDR3 bases are TGTGCCAGCAGCTCATTCGCAGGGGCGGACTATGGCTACACCTTC.

This rearrangement joins TRBV10-3 to TRBJ1-6; D ambiguous. The CDR3 is 11 amino acids. The V gene lost 3 bases and the J gene lost 15 bases, with 9 bases spanning the gap. Germline CDR1 and CDR2: ENHRY and SYGVKD. As DNA, the CDR3 is TGTGCCATCAGTGAAGGGAGCTACCTCCACTTT. Translated, it gives CAISEGSYLHF.

In the case of this clonotype: This clone may be a read error of a much larger clone one base away. This chain links TRBV27 with TRBJ1-2, with D possibly TRBD1 on 5 matching bases. CDR1 is MNHEY and CDR2 is SMNVEV in the germline V gene (reference sequence). The CDR3 covers 13 residues. CDR3 DNA: TGTGCCAGCAGCGGGGGGATCTACCATGGCCACACCTTC. Its protein is CASSGGIYHGHTF.

This clonotype was recorded at least ten times. The chain couples TRBV7-9 to TRBJ1-2, with a possible D match to TRBD1 (6 bases). V was cut by 0 bases and J by 11 bases, with 19 bases left in between. Germline-derived CDR1 and CDR2 are SEHNR and FQNEAQ (reference sequence). The CDR3 consists of 15 residues. The CDR3 protein is CASSLAIGTTGLYTF. In DNA form, the CDR3 reads TGTGCCAGCAGCTTAGCGATTGGGACAACCGGGCTTTACACCTTC.

V usage is TRBV30 and J usage is TRBJ1-1, with D perhaps TRBD1 (5 bases). Germline lookup yields CDR1 GTSNPN and CDR2 SVGIG (reference sequence). CDR3 size: 11 residues. V was cut by 3 bases and J by 6 bases, with 8 bases left in between. CDR3 residues: CAWRLGAEAFF. The CDR3 DNA follows: TGTGCCTGGAGACTAGGGGCTGAAGCTTTCTTT.

This clonotype has a count of ten or more. The gene calls are TRBV27 and TRBJ2-7, with a tentative D call TRBD2 (6 bases). The V gene lost 6 bases and the J gene lost 3 bases, with 15 bases spanning the gap. CDR1 is MNHEY, CDR2 SMNVEV, per germline (reference sequence). The CDR3 length is 14 residues. CDR3 amino acids: CASSYGPGDYEQYF. CDR3 nucleotide sequence: TGTGCCAGCAGCTACGGACCGGGGGACTACGAGCAGTACTTC.

This chain joins TRBV7-9 and TRBJ2-5, with a weak D call TRBD2 (5 bases). The CDR3 has 13 amino acids. Germline assignment: CDR1 SEHNR and CDR2 FQNEAQ (reference sequence). Trimming took 5 bases from V and 5 from J, leaving 12 bases between them. The CDR3 coding sequence is TGTGCCAGCAGCAGAGTGACGGGGGAGACCCAGTACTTC. As protein: CASSRVTGETQYF.

This clonotype occurred many times. The chain employs TRBV6-2 or TRBV6-3 and TRBJ2-3; 9 bases map to TRBD1. The CDR3 has 16 amino acids. Per the germline V gene, CDR1 is MNHEY and CDR2 is SVGEGT. V shed 2 bases and J 4 bases; nucleotides not matched to a gene: 7. The CDR3 sequence is CASSYPTGGGPDTQYF. Written as DNA, the CDR3 is TGTGCCAGCAGTTACCCGACAGGGGGTGGGCCAGATACGCAGTATTTT.